This TCR beta chain was identified in a study of read filtering for tumor transcriptome and immune sequencing. Molecular barcoded adaptors covering alpha/delta and beta/gamma chains were used on approximately 400 ng RNA. MiXCR was run by TCRdb on the reads, yielding one entry per CDR3 protein. The data contain tens of thousands of distinct CDR3 sequences, roughly a fifth of them seen just once; the ten biggest clones take up more than 13%. Trimming cost V 5 bases and J 5 bases, with 9 bases left between them. The CDR3 has 13 residues. The germline CDR1 and CDR2 sequences are SNHLY and FYNNEI. Input material: a population of CD138-negative cells sorted from bone marrow. This receptor was identified in a donor aged 40 or over with multiple myeloma. The chain uses TRBV2 and TRBJ2-2; a possible D gene is TRBD1 (6 bases). CDR3 nucleotide sequence: TGTGCCAGCAGTCAACAGGGTACCGGGGAGCTGTTTTTT. Its protein is CASSQQGTGELFF.